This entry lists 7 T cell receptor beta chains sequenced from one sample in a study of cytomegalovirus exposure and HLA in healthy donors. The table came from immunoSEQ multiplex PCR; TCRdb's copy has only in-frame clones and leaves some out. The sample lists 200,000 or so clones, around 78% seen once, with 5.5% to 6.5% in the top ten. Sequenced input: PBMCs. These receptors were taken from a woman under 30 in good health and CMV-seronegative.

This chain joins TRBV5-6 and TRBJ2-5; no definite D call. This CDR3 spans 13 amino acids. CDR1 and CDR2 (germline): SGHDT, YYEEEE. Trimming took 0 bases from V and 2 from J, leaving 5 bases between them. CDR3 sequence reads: CASSLGPQETQYF. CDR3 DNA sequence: TGTGCCAGCAGCTTGGGGCCGCAAGAGACCCAGTACTTC.

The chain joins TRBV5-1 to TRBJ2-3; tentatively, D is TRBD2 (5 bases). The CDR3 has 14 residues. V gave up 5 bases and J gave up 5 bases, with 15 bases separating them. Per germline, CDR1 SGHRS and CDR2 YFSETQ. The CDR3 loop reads CASSLGSLGDTQYF. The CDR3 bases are TGCGCCAGCAGTCTGGGGAGTTTGGGAGATACGCAGTATTTT.

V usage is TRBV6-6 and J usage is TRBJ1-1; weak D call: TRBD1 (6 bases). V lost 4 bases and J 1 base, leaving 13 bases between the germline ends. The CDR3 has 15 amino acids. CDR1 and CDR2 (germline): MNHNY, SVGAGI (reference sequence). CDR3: CASSSAGVANTEAFF. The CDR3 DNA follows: TGTGCCAGCAGTTCCGCAGGGGTGGCGAACACTGAAGCTTTCTTT.

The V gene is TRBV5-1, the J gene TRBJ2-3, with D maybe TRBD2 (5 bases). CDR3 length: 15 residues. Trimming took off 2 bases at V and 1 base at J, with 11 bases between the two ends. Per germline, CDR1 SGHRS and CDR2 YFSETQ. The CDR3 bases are TGCGCCAGCAGCTTCGGGGTTAGCGGCACAGATACGCAGTATTTT. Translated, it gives CASSFGVSGTDTQYF.

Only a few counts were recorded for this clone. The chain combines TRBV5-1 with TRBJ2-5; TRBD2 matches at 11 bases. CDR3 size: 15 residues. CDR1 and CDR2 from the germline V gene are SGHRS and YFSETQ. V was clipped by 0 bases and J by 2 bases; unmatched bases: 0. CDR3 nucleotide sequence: TGCGCCAGCAGCTTGGGACTAGCGGGACAAGAGACCCAGTACTTC. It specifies CASSLGLAGQETQYF.

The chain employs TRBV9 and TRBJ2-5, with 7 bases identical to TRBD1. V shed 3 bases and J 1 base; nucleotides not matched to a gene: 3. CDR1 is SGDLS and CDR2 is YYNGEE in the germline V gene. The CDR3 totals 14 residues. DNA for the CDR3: TGTGCCAGCAGCGAACAGGGGCGCCAAGAGACCCAGTACTTC. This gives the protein CASSEQGRQETQYF.

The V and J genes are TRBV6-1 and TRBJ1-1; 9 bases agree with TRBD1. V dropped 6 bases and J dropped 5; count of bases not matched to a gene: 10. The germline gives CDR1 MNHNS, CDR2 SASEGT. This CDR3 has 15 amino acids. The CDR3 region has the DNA TGTGCCAGCAGGGGACAGGGTTGGGCGTTGACTGAAGCTTTCTTT. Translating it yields CASRGQGWALTEAFF.